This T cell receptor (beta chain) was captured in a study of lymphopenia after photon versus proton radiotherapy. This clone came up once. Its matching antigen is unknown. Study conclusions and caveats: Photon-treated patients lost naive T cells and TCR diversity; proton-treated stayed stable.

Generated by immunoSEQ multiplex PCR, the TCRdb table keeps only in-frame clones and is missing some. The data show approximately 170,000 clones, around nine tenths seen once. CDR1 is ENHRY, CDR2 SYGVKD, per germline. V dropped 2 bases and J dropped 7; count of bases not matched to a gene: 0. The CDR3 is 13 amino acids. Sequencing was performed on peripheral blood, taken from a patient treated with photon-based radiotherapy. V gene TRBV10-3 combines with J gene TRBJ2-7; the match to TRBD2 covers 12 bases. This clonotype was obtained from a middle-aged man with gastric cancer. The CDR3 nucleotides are TGTGCCATCAGTGAGACTAGCGGGAGGGAGCAGTACTTC. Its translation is CAISETSGREQYF.